The 28 T cell receptor beta chains listed next were all sequenced from one sample in a study of T cells in Graves' hyperthyroidism and ophthalmopathy. TCR beta CDR3 region amplification was performed from RNA transcripts. TCR CDR3 underwent first-round RT-PCR with the HTBI primer set. TCRdb processed the multiplex PCR reads anew with MiXCR; each CDR3 protein has one entry. The sample lists 200,000 to 250,000 distinct CDR3 sequences; 15% to 20% were seen once. The source material was blood. Every receptor here comes from a man aged 50-59 years with Graves' hyperthyroidism.

This clonotype was seen many times. The rearrangement joins TRBV27 to TRBJ1-2, with D possibly matching TRBD1 (6 bases). Per germline, CDR1 MNHEY and CDR2 SMNVEV (reference sequence). The CDR3 is 14 residues long. Trimming removed 2 bases at V and 4 bases at J, with 11 bases between. CDR3 coding DNA: TGTGCCAGCAGTTTAACGGACAGTCTCTATGGCTACACCTTC. Its protein is CASSLTDSLYGYTF.

Regarding this clonotype: A much bigger clone sits one base away, suggesting this may be a read error. The chain carries TRBV11-3 and TRBJ2-1; D is unclear. The germline CDR1 and CDR2 sequences are SGHNT and YENEEA. The CDR3 is made up of 13 amino acids. V gave up 0 bases and J gave up 10 bases, with 10 bases separating them. CDR3 residues: CASSLDTTDEQFF. DNA for the CDR3: TGTGCCAGCAGCTTAGATACGACCGACGAGCAGTTCTTC.

V gene TRBV5-1 combines with J gene TRBJ2-4; 11 bases are shared with TRBD2. V shed 3 bases, J shed 5 bases, and the junction held 7 bases outside the gene matches. The CDR3 covers 16 residues. Per the germline V gene, CDR1 is SGHRS and CDR2 is YFSETQ. The CDR3 DNA is TGCGCCAGCAGCTCCGGGACTAGCGGAGGGGAAAACATTCAGTACTTC. It encodes CASSSGTSGGENIQYF.

In this sample, this clonotype turned up a few times. CDR3 nucleotide sequence: TGTGCCAGTAGAGACGGCGCTGAAGCTTTCTTT. This translates into CASRDGAEAFF. The rearrangement links TRBV19 to TRBJ1-1; D gene unclear. V lost 6 bases, J lost 6 bases, and 8 bases lay in between. The CDR3 runs to 11 residues. From germline, CDR1 is LNHDA and CDR2 SQIVND (reference sequence).

This clonotype came up many times. This chain links TRBV2 with TRBJ2-1; no firm D call. The germline gives CDR1 SNHLY, CDR2 FYNNEI. CDR3 length: 11 residues. V shed 8 bases and J shed 10 bases, with 12 bases lying between them. The CDR3 protein is CASAKIREQFF. CDR3 nucleotide sequence: TGTGCCAGCGCGAAGATCAGGGAGCAGTTCTTC.

This clonotype has at least ten counts. The rearrangement links TRBV11-3 to TRBJ2-1; D is undetermined. Trimming took 5 bases from V and 8 from J, leaving 10 bases between them. Germline V lookup: CDR1 SGHNT, CDR2 YENEEA. This CDR3 has 12 amino acids. The CDR3 sequence: CASSRTFYEQFF. The DNA for the CDR3 is TGTGCCAGCAGCCGGACGTTTTATGAGCAGTTCTTC. Using reference TRBV11-3 and TRBJ2-1 for the parts outside the CDR3, the full variable domain is EAGVVQSPRYKIIEKKQPVAFWCNPISGHNTLYWYLQNLGQGPELLIRYENEEAVDDSQLPKDRFSAERLKGVDSTLKIQPAELGDSAVYLCASSRTFYEQFFGPGTRLTVL.

This clonotype occurred many times. The rearrangement uses TRBV20-1 and TRBJ2-1, with TRBD1 identical over 8 bases. This CDR3 has 16 residues. The germline gives CDR1 DFQATT, CDR2 SNEGSKA (reference sequence). Unmatched junction bases numbered 12, after V lost 1 base and J lost 7 bases. DNA of the CDR3: TGCAGTGCTAGAGGGGGGCTGGGGACAGGAGAGAATGAGCAGTTCTTC. This sequence encodes CSARGGLGTGENEQFF.

V gene TRBV6-2 or TRBV6-3 combines with J gene TRBJ2-7; D not resolved. The CDR3 is 14 amino acids. Trimming left V 6 bases short and J 4 bases short, with 16 bases between. The germline gives CDR1 MNHEY, CDR2 SVGEGT. Here the CDR3 DNA reads TGTGCCAGCAGCCCCCCGGATACACCATACGAGCAGTACTTC. It encodes CASSPPDTPYEQYF.

Of note for this clonotype: A read error may be the cause here, since a much bigger clone is one base away. The chain is built from TRBV20-1 and TRBJ2-1, with D perhaps TRBD1 (5 bases). Looked up from germline, CDR1 is DFQATT and CDR2 is SNEGSKA (reference sequence). The CDR3 runs 15 residues. Trimming cost V 5 bases and J 8 bases, with 22 bases left between them. The CDR3, as DNA: TGCAGTGCTCGAACAAGGGGTGTATGGTTGGATGAGCAGTTCTTC. Protein product: CSARTRGVWLDEQFF.

V gene TRBV12-3 or TRBV12-4 combines with J gene TRBJ2-2; no clear D gene. CDR3 length equals 13 residues. V lost 2 bases to trimming and J lost 6 bases, with 7 bases between them. The CDR3 spells CASSLQAPGELFF. As DNA, the CDR3 is TGTGCCAGCAGTTTACAAGCGCCCGGGGAGCTGTTTTTT.

Many counts were recorded for this clonotype. J is TRBJ2-5 and V is TRBV29-1; 13 bases map to TRBD2. Losses at the gene ends were 8 bases for V and 3 bases for J; bases not matched to a gene: 6. Germline-derived CDR1 and CDR2 are SQVTM and ANQGSEA. The CDR3 contains 14 residues. For the CDR3, the DNA is TGCAGCTTGTTAGGACTAGCGGGGGAAGAGACCCAGTACTTC. It codes for CSLLGLAGEETQYF.

This clonotype has ten or more counts. The rearrangement joins TRBV2 to TRBJ2-5, with 8 bases fitting TRBD2. The CDR3 has 13 residues. The V segment lost 8 bases and the J segment 1 base; nucleotides outside the gene matches: 3. Germline-derived CDR1 and CDR2 are SNHLY and FYNNEI. The CDR3 DNA reads as TGTGCCAGCGGGGGGACTAGCCAAGAGACCCAGTACTTC. Translation gives CASGGTSQETQYF.

In this sample, this clonotype turned up many times. This chain links TRBV7-9 with TRBJ1-2, with a possible D match to TRBD1 (6 bases). Germline V gene data show CDR1 as SEHNR and CDR2 as FQNEAQ (reference sequence). This CDR3 has 13 amino acids. V lost 5 bases to trimming and J lost 3 bases, with 10 bases between them. For the CDR3, the DNA is TGTGCCAGCAGCCCCCGGACAGACTATGGCTACACCTTC. It translates to CASSPRTDYGYTF.

This clonotype was observed at least ten times. The V gene is TRBV20-1, the J gene TRBJ2-7; D may be TRBD1 (5 bases). CDR3 size: 13 residues. The germline V gene has CDR1 DFQATT and CDR2 SNEGSKA (reference sequence). The ends were cut back, 6 bases at V and 4 bases at J, with 16 bases in the middle. The CDR3 region has the DNA TGCAGTGCGGCGCAGGGCCTAAATTACGAGCAGTACTTC. It yields the protein CSAAQGLNYEQYF.

In this sample, this clonotype turned up many times. The chain is built from TRBV7-3 and TRBJ2-1; tentatively, D is TRBD2 (6 bases). Trimming left V 5 bases short and J 2 bases short, with 19 bases between. This CDR3 has 17 amino acids. Germline V gives CDR1 SGHTA, CDR2 FQGTGA. CDR3 in DNA: TGTGCCAGCAGCCCCCACCCTCGGGAGTTCGCCTACAATGAGCAGTTCTTC. It is translated as CASSPHPREFAYNEQFF.

This clonotype was picked up many times. This sequence joins TRBV28 and TRBJ1-3, with 7 nucleotides matching TRBD1. The CDR3 contains 16 residues. In germline, CDR1 is MDHEN, CDR2 SYDVKM. With V trimmed by 6 bases and J by 0 bases, 8 bases remained unmatched. The CDR3: CASSPAGQSSGNTIYF. The CDR3 nucleotides are TGTGCCAGCAGCCCCGCGGGACAGAGCTCTGGAAACACCATATATTTT.

The sample holds many counts of this clonotype. The chain couples TRBV5-5 to TRBJ2-3, with 7 bases identical to TRBD1. The junction had 3 bases not matched to a gene; V was cut back by 3 bases and J by 5 bases. Germline CDR1 SGHKS, CDR2 YYEKEE (reference sequence). This CDR3 has 13 residues. In DNA, the CDR3 is TGTGCCAGCAGCTCAACAGGGGTAGATACGCAGTATTTT. Protein sequence: CASSSTGVDTQYF.

V is TRBV7-9 and J is TRBJ1-1; a weak D match, TRBD1 (6 bases). This CDR3 is 13 amino acids long. The germline gives CDR1 SEHNR, CDR2 FQNEAQ (reference sequence). Deletions cut 5 bases from V and 3 bases from J, with 10 bases between. CDR3 loop: CASSGGQYTEAFF. The CDR3 DNA reads TGTGCCAGCAGCGGAGGACAGTACACTGAAGCTTTCTTT.

This clonotype was detected many times. V gene TRBV11-2 combines with J gene TRBJ2-2; 12 bases align to TRBD2. J gave up 2 bases and V 5 bases, and 3 bases lay outside the gene matches. Per the germline V gene, CDR1 is SGHAT and CDR2 is FQNNGV. This CDR3 contains 16 residues. The CDR3 DNA follows: TGTGCCAGCAGCCCTAGCGGGAGGGCCAACACCGGGGAGCTGTTTTTT. It translates to CASSPSGRANTGELFF. The entire variable domain, with the rest obtained from reference TRBV11-2 and TRBJ2-2, is as follows: EAGVAQSPRYKIIEKRQSVAFWCNPISGHATLYWYQQILGQGPKLLIQFQNNGVVDDSQLPKDRFSAERLKGVDSTLKIQPAKLEDSAVYLCASSPSGRANTGELFFGEGSRLTVL.

This clonotype was picked up one time. The J gene is TRBJ2-7, the V gene TRBV24-1; D unresolved. The ends were cut back, 5 bases at V and 2 bases at J, with 6 bases in the middle. Germline V lookup: CDR1 KGHDR, CDR2 SFDVKD. The CDR3 extends over 12 amino acids. The CDR3 reads CATSVTPYEQYF. CDR3 DNA sequence: TGTGCCACCAGTGTTACCCCCTACGAGCAGTACTTC.

This rearrangement joins TRBV11-2 to TRBJ2-2; 11 bases align to TRBD1. V dropped 3 bases and J dropped 6; count of bases not matched to a gene: 9. This CDR3 has 17 amino acids. CDR1 is SGHAT, CDR2 FQNNGV, per germline. CDR3 DNA sequence: TGTGCCAGCAGCTTTGAATTACCGGGACAGGGGGCCGGGGAGCTGTTTTTT. It specifies CASSFELPGQGAGELFF.

The count of this clonotype is one. This sequence joins TRBV20-1 and TRBJ1-5; a weak D match, TRBD1 (6 bases). The CDR3 totals 13 residues. From germline, CDR1 is DFQATT and CDR2 SNEGSKA (reference sequence). V lost 0 bases to trimming and J lost 5 bases, with 8 bases between them. The CDR3 DNA reads TGCAGTGCTAGAGAGGACAGTTATCAGCCCCAGCATTTT. It translates to CSAREDSYQPQHF.

There are many counts of this clonotype. The chain links TRBV28 to TRBJ1-5, with TRBD1 identical over 10 bases. CDR1 is MDHEN, CDR2 SYDVKM, per germline. The CDR3 is made up of 15 amino acids. V was pared by 5 bases and J by 4 bases, with 5 bases of the junction left unmatched. The CDR3 nucleotides read TGTGCCAGCAGTCGTCCGGGACAGGGGAATCAGCCCCAGCATTTT. Protein: CASSRPGQGNQPQHF.

Many counts were recorded for this clonotype. The chain is built from TRBV29-1 and TRBJ2-1, with no clear D. The CDR3 spans 21 residues. The V end was cut by 0 bases, the J end by 3 bases, with 30 bases between. Germline CDR1 and CDR2: SQVTM and ANQGSEA. Here the CDR3 DNA reads TGCAGCGTTGAAGATGTCGGCCGCAACTATCCTATAGCTAGGTACTACAATGAGCAGTTCTTC. Its protein is CSVEDVGRNYPIARYYNEQFF.

This clonotype was seen at least ten times. V and J are TRBV5-5 and TRBJ2-1; the match to TRBD2 covers 9 bases. Germline V gene data show CDR1 as SGHKS and CDR2 as YYEKEE (reference sequence). This CDR3 has 16 amino acids. With 4 bases clipped from V and 3 bases from J, the junction kept 8 bases outside the gene matches. In nucleotides, the CDR3 is TGTGCCAGCAGCAGGGCCGGGACTAGCAGCTACAATGAGCAGTTCTTC. Translated: CASSRAGTSSYNEQFF.

This clonotype was counted ten times or more. The chain recombines TRBV20-1 with TRBJ2-3; the D is unclear. Trimming cost V 6 bases and J 1 base, with 20 bases left between them. The CDR3 is made up of 16 amino acids. The V gene's germline CDR1 is DFQATT and CDR2 SNEGSKA (reference sequence). CDR3 bases: TGCAGTGCCGAAAGACCAGACTGGCCGGGCACAGATACGCAGTATTTT. This codes for CSAERPDWPGTDTQYF.

V gene TRBV7-2 combines with J gene TRBJ2-1; D is possibly TRBD2 (7 bases). Trimming pared 9 bases from V and 0 bases from J, leaving 15 bases between. The germline CDR1 and CDR2 sequences are SGHTA and FQGNSA. CDR3 length equals 15 residues. This CDR3 is CASRGGPDSYNEQFF. In DNA form, the CDR3 reads TGTGCCAGTAGGGGGGGCCCGGACTCCTACAATGAGCAGTTCTTC.

This clonotype appeared many times. The chain carries TRBV30 and TRBJ2-7; D gene ambiguous. The germline V and J ends were trimmed by 7 bases and 3 bases, with 10 bases remaining between them. The CDR3 runs to 11 residues. The germline V gene encodes CDR1 GTSNPN and CDR2 SVGIG (reference sequence). The CDR3 sequence is CAFVDIYEQYF. The CDR3 coding sequence is TGTGCCTTCGTCGACATCTACGAGCAGTACTTC.